These T cell receptor beta chains were read from a single sample in a study of T cell responses to AZD1222 COVID-19 vaccine. TCRdb keeps only in-frame clones here, not all; method: immunoSEQ multiplex PCR. The sample comprises about 110,000 clones, 88% of which are singletons, and about 5% rests with the top ten. Sequencing was performed on peripheral blood, taken on day 0 of AZD1222 vaccination. The receptors shown here come from an adult in good health. Both conserved end residues are part of each CDR3. The order of the fields is D gene, clone size, J gene, CDR3 length, V gene, CDR3 DNA, CDR3 protein. The D gene is left open where the match is weak. Size values are once, few and many counts, or a class for expanded clones, and some rows have none.

d_gene: TRBD2
abundance: -
j_gene: TRBJ2-3
len: 16
v_gene: TRBV3-1/TRBV3-2
CDR3nt: TGTGCCAGCAGCCTCGGACTAGCGGGGCTCACAGATACGCAGTATTTT
CDR3aa: CASSLGLAGLTDTQYF

d_gene: -
abundance: few
j_gene: TRBJ2-4
len: 15
v_gene: TRBV2
CDR3nt: TGTGCCAGCAGTCGACAGGAATTAGCCAAAAACATTCAGTACTTC
CDR3aa: CASSRQELAKNIQYF

d_gene: -
abundance: few
j_gene: TRBJ1-1
len: 18
v_gene: TRBV4-1
CDR3nt: TGCGCCAGCAGCCAAGATTCCGCAGAGTCTTGGTTTAGCACTGAAGCTTTCTTT
CDR3aa: CASSQDSAESWFSTEAFF

d_gene: -
abundance: -
j_gene: TRBJ1-1
len: 13
v_gene: TRBV12-3/TRBV12-4
CDR3nt: TGTGCCAGCAGTAAGGACATGTCGACTGAAGCTTTCTTT
CDR3aa: CASSKDMSTEAFF

d_gene: -
abundance: -
j_gene: TRBJ1-5
len: 16
v_gene: TRBV6-5
CDR3nt: TGTGCCAGCAGTTACCTCTCACCCCAATCAAATCAGCCCCAGCATTTT
CDR3aa: CASSYLSPQSNQPQHF

d_gene: -
abundance: once
j_gene: TRBJ1-4
len: 15
v_gene: TRBV7-2
CDR3nt: TGTGCCAGCAGCCTCGGACGAGCAACTAATGAAAAACTGTTTTTT
CDR3aa: CASSLGRATNEKLFF

d_gene: -
abundance: -
j_gene: TRBJ1-4
len: 16
v_gene: TRBV15
CDR3nt: TGTGCCACCAGCGCGGAGGCCGGGCCGACTAATGAAAAACTGTTTTTT
CDR3aa: CATSAEAGPTNEKLFF

d_gene: TRBD1
abundance: -
j_gene: TRBJ1-2
len: 14
v_gene: TRBV19
CDR3nt: TGTGCCAGTAGTGCGGGACAGGGGGTCTATGGCTACACCTTC
CDR3aa: CASSAGQGVYGYTF

d_gene: -
abundance: -
j_gene: TRBJ1-1
len: 13
v_gene: TRBV6-5
CDR3nt: TGTGCCAGCAGTTATTCCCGAGGCACTGAAGCTTTCTTT
CDR3aa: CASSYSRGTEAFF

d_gene: -
abundance: -
j_gene: TRBJ2-5
len: 14
v_gene: TRBV7-8
CDR3nt: TGTGCCAGCAGCTTAAGGCAGGGTGCAGAGACCCAGTACTTC
CDR3aa: CASSLRQGAETQYF

d_gene: -
abundance: -
j_gene: TRBJ2-2
len: 15
v_gene: TRBV13
CDR3nt: TGTGCCAGCAGCCATGAAACCGGACGGACCGGGGAGCTGTTTTTT
CDR3aa: CASSHETGRTGELFF